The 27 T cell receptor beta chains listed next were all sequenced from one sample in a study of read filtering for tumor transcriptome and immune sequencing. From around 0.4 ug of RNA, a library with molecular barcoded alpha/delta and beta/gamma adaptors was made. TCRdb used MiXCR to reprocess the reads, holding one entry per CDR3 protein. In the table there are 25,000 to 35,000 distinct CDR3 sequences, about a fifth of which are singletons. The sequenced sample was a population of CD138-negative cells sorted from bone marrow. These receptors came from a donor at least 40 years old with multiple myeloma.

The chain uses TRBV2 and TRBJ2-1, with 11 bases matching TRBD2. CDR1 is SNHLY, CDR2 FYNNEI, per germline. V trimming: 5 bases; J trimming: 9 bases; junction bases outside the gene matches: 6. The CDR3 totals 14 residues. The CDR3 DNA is TGTGCCAGCAGTAGCACTAGCGGGAGTGGTGAGCAGTTCTTC. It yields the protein CASSSTSGSGEQFF.

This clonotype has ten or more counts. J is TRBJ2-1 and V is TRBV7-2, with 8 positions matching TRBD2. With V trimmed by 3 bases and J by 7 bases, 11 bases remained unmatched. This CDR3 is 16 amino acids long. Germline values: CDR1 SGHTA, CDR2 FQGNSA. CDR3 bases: TGTGCCAGCAGCTTGGTAGCGGGACAAGGATTTAATGAGCAGTTCTTC. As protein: CASSLVAGQGFNEQFF.

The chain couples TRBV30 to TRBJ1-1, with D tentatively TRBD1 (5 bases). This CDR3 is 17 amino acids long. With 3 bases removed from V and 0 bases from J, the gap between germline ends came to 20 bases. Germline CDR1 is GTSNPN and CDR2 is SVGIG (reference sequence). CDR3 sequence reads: CAWRPQAWGRLNTEAFF. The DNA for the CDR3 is TGTGCCTGGAGACCTCAAGCGTGGGGACGGCTGAACACTGAAGCTTTCTTT.

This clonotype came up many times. The CDR3 protein is CSARSYEQYF. The DNA of the CDR3 is TGCAGTGCTAGGTCCTACGAGCAGTACTTC. This chain connects TRBV20-1 to TRBJ2-7; D remains unclear. V was shortened by 3 bases and J by 1 base, with 1 base between the two germline ends. This CDR3 comprises 10 residues. CDR1 is DFQATT and CDR2 is SNEGSKA in the germline V gene (reference sequence).

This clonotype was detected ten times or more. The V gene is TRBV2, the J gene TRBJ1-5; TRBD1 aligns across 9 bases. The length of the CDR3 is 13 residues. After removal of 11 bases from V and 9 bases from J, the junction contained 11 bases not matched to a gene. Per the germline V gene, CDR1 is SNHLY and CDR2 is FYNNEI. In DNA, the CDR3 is TGTGCCGGGGGACAGGGTCGGTGGTCGCCCCAGCATTTT. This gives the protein CAGGQGRWSPQHF.

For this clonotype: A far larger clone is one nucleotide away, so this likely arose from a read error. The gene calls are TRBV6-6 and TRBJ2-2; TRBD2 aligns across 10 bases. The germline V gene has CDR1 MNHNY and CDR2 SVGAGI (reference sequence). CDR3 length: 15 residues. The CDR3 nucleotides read TGTGCCAGCAGCGCTAGCGGGGGCCACACCGGGGAGCTGTCTTTT. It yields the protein CASSASGGHTGELSF.

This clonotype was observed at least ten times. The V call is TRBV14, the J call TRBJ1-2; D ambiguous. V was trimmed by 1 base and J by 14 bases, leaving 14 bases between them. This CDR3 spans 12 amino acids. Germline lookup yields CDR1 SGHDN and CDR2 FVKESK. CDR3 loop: CASSQVLQPRTF. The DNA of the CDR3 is TGTGCCAGCAGCCAAGTTTTACAGCCACGGACCTTC.

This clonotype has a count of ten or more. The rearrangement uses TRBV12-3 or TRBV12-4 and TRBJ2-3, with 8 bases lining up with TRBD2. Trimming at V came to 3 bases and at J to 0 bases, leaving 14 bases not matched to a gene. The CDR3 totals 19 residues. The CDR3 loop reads CASSFPSSGSVHSTDTQYF. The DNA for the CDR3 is TGTGCCAGCAGTTTCCCCTCGAGCGGGAGCGTACATAGCACAGATACGCAGTATTTT.

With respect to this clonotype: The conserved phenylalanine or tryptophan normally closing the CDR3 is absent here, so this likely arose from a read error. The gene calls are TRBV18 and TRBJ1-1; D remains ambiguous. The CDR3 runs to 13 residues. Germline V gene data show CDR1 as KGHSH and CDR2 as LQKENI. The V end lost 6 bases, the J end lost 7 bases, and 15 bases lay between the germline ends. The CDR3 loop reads CASSPSKNVEAFI. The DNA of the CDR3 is TGTGCCAGCTCTCCGTCCAAGAATGTTGAAGCTTTCATT.

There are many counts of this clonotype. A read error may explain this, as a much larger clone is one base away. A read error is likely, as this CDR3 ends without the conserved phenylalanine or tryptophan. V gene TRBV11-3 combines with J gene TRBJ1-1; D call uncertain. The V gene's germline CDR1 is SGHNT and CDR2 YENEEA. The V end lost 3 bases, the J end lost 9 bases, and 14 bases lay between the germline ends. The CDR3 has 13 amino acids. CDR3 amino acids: CASSFTFGTQAFI. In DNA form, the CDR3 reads TGTGCCAGCAGCTTTACGTTTGGCACACAAGCTTTCATT.

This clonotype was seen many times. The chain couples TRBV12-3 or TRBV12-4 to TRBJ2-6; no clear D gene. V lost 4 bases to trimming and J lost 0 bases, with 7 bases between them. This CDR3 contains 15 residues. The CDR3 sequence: CASSYYDSGANVLTF. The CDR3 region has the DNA TGTGCCAGCAGTTATTATGACTCTGGGGCCAACGTCCTGACTTTC.

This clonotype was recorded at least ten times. The CDR3: CASSLDGDLGTF. DNA for the CDR3: TGTGCCAGCAGCTTAGATGGGGACTTAGGCACCTTC. This chain uses TRBV7-2 with TRBJ1-2; D possibly corresponds to TRBD1 (5 bases). V was shortened by 1 base and J by 13 bases, with 13 bases between the two germline ends. The germline V gene encodes CDR1 SGHTA and CDR2 FQGNSA. The CDR3 runs 12 residues.

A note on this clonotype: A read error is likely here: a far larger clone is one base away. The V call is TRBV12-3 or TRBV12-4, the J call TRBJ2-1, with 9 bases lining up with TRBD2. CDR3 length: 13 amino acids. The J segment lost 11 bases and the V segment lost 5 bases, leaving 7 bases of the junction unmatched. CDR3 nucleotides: TGTGCCAGCAGTCAGACTAGCGGAACTAAGCAGTTCTTC. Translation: CASSQTSGTKQFF.

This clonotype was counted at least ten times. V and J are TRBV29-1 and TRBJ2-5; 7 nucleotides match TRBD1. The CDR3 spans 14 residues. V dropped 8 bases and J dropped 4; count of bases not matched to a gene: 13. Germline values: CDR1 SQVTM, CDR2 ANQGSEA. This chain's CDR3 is CSFTASTGRETQYF. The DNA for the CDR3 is TGCAGCTTCACAGCCTCGACAGGGCGAGAGACCCAGTACTTC.

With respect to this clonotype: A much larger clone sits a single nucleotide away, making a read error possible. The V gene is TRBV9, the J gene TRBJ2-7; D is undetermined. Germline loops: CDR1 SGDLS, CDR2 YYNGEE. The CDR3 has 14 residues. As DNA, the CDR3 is TGTGCCAGCAGCGTTGGTCCCAGCTCCCACGAGCAGTACTTC. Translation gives CASSVGPSSHEQYF.

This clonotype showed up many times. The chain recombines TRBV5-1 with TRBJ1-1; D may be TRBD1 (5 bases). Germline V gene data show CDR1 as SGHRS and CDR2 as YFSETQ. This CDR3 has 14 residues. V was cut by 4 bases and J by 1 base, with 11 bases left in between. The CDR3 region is CASSQGPKNTEAFF. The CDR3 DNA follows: TGCGCCAGCAGCCAGGGACCGAAGAACACTGAAGCTTTCTTT.

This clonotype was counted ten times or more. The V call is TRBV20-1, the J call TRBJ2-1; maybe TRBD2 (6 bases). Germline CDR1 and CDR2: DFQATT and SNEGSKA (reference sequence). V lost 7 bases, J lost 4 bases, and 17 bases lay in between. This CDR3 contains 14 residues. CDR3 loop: CSGQRGLQYNEQFF. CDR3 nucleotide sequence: TGCAGTGGACAAAGGGGACTCCAATACAATGAGCAGTTCTTC.

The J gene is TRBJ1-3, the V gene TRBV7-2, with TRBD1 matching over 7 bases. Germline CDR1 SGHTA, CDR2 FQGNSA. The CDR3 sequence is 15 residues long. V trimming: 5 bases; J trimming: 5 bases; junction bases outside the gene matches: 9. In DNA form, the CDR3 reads TGTGCCAGCAGCGGATGGGACAGCGACAGAAACACCATATATTTT. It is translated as CASSGWDSDRNTIYF.

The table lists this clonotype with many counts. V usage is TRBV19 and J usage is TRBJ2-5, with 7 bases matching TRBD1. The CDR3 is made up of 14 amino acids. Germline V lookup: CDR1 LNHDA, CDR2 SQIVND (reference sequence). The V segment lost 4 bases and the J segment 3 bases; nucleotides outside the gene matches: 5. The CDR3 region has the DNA TGTGCCAGTAGTACACAAACAGGGGAAGAGACCCAGTACTTC. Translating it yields CASSTQTGEETQYF.

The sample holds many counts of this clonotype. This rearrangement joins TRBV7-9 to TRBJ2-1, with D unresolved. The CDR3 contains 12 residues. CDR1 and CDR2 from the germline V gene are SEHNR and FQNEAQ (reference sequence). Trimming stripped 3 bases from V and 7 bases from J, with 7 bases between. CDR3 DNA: TGTGCCAGCAGCTTTGGGCAGAATGAGCAGTTCTTC. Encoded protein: CASSFGQNEQFF. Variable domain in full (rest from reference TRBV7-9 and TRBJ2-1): DTGVSQNPRHKITKRGQNVTFRCDPISEHNRLYWYRQTLGQGPEFLTYFQNEAQLEKSRLLSDRFSAERPKGSFSTLEIQRTEQGDSAMYLCASSFGQNEQFFGPGTRLTVL.

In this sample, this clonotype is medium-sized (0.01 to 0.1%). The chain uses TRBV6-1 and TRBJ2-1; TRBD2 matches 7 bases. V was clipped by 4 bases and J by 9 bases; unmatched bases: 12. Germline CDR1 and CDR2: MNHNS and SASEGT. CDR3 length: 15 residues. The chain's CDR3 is CASSAMGSGIGEQFF. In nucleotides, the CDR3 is TGTGCCAGCAGTGCCATGGGGAGCGGGATCGGTGAGCAGTTCTTC.

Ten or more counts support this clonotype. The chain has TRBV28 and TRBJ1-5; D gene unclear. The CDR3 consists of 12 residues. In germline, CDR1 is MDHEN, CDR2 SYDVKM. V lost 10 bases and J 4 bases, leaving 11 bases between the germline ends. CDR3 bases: TGTGCCACCTCTTACGGGAATCAGCCCCAGCATTTT. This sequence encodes CATSYGNQPQHF.

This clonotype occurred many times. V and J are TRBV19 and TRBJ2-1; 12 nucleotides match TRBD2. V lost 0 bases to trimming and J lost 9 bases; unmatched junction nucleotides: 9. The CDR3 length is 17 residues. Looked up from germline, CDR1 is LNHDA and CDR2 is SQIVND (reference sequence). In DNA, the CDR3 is TGTGCCAGTAGTATAGATCAAGGGACTAGCGGGCGTGGTGAGCAGTTCTTC. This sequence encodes CASSIDQGTSGRGEQFF.

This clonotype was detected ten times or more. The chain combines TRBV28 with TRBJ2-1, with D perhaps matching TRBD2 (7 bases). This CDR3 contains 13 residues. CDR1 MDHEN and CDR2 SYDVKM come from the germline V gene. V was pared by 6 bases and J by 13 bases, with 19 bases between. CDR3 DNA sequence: TGTGCCAGCAGCCCACGACTGGCGGGGGCTCAGTTCTTC. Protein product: CASSPRLAGAQFF.

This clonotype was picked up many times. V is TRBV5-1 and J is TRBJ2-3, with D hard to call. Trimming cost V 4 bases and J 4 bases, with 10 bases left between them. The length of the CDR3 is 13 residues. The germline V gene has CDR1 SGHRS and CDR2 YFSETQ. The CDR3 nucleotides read TGCGCCAGCAGCCCGTATGGGGCAGATACGCAGTATTTT. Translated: CASSPYGADTQYF. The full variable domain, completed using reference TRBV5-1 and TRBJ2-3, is KAGVTQTPRYLIKTRGQQVTLSCSPISGHRSVSWYQQTPGQGLQFLFEYFSETQRNKGNFPGRFSGRQFSNSRSEMNVSTLELGDSALYLCASSPYGADTQYFGPGTRLTVL.

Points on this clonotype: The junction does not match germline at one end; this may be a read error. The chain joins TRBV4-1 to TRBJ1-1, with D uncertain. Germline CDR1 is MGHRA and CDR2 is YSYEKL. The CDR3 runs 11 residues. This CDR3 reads CASSQSYGQYF. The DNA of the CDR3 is TGCGCCAGCAGCCAAAGCTACGGGCAGTACTTT.

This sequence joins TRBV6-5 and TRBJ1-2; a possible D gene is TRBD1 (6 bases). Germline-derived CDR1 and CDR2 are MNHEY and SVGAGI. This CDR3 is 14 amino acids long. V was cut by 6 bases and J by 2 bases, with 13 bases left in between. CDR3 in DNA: TGTGCCAGCAGGGGGGACAACACCAACTATGGCTACACCTTC. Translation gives CASRGDNTNYGYTF.